The 11 T cell receptor beta chains reported below all come from one sample, sequenced in a study of identical twins. TCRdb redid the calling of the 5' RACE reads with MiXCR, one entry per CDR3 protein. The repertoire holds about 810,000 distinct CDR3 sequences, with about 12% as singletons. This sample also belongs to another study, concerning yellow fever vaccine responses in identical twins.

The sequencing sample was made of PBMCs. All receptors derive from a young woman in good health.

This clonotype was seen only a few times. V is TRBV5-1 and J is TRBJ2-3; weak D call: TRBD1 (6 bases). The CDR3 totals 15 residues. Trimming removed 6 bases from V and 6 bases from J, with 20 bases in between. Germline CDR1 reads SGHRS; CDR2 reads YFSETQ. CDR3 nucleotide sequence: TGCGCCAGCAACCCGCGTGGGCAGGGGTCCGATACGCAGTATTTT. This encodes CASNPRGQGSDTQYF.

This chain uses TRBV27 with TRBJ2-1; D perhaps matches TRBD2 (7 bases). The V end was cut by 5 bases, the J end by 5 bases, with 13 bases between. The CDR3 runs to 14 residues. Germline V gene lookup returns CDR1 MNHEY and CDR2 SMNVEV (reference sequence). The CDR3 nucleotides are TGTGCCAGCAGTCCCGGGGGGCCTAACAATGAGCAGTTCTTC. It codes for CASSPGGPNNEQFF.

This chain links TRBV6-1 with TRBJ1-1, with D possibly TRBD1 on 5 matching bases. The CDR3 consists of 12 residues. Germline CDR1 reads MNHNS; CDR2 reads SASEGT. V was cut by 4 bases and J by 7 bases, with 10 bases left in between. The CDR3 region has the DNA TGTGCCAGCAGTGGACCTGGGGGTGAAGCTTTCTTT. Translated: CASSGPGGEAFF.

The V call is TRBV28, the J call TRBJ2-2, with 8 bases identical to TRBD2. J lost 7 bases, V lost 4 bases, and 11 bases had no gene match. In germline, CDR1 is MDHEN, CDR2 SYDVKM. This CDR3 is built from 16 residues. CDR3 coding DNA: TGTGCCAGCAGTTCGACCGGGACTAGGCGTAACGGGGAGCTGTTTTTT. Translating gives CASSSTGTRRNGELFF.

The gene calls are TRBV5-1 and TRBJ1-1; TRBD1 might be the D (6 bases). From germline, CDR1 is SGHRS and CDR2 YFSETQ. The V and J ends lost 0 bases and 3 bases respectively, with 15 bases between them. The CDR3 consists of 16 residues. CDR3 sequence reads: CASSLGGGGSDTEAFF. CDR3 in DNA: TGCGCCAGCAGCTTGGGAGGAGGGGGTTCGGACACTGAAGCTTTCTTT.

Ten or more counts support this clonotype. This rearrangement joins TRBV6-1 to TRBJ2-5; 12 bases match TRBD2. V was clipped by 5 bases and J by 2 bases; unmatched bases: 3. This CDR3 comprises 15 residues. Looked up from germline, CDR1 is MNHNS and CDR2 is SASEGT. CDR3 sequence (DNA): TGTGCCAGCAGTAGAGGACTAGCGGGGCAAGAGACCCAGTACTTC. It translates to CASSRGLAGQETQYF.

The chain uses TRBV7-8 and TRBJ2-7; D may match TRBD1 or TRBD2 (5 bases each). With 5 bases removed from V and 6 bases from J, the gap between germline ends came to 17 bases. The CDR3 extends over 14 amino acids. In germline, CDR1 is SGHVS, CDR2 FQNEAQ. CDR3 nucleotides: TGTGCCAGCAGCGTCGTGGGGGTCCCAGTCGAGCAGTACTTC. Amino acids: CASSVVGVPVEQYF.

A few counts support this clonotype. The chain combines TRBV5-1 with TRBJ2-3, with TRBD1 identical over 7 bases. The CDR3 is 15 residues long. V trimming: 6 bases; J trimming: 4 bases; junction bases outside the gene matches: 11. The V gene's germline CDR1 is SGHRS and CDR2 YFSETQ. The CDR3 DNA reads as TGCGCCAGCATGCGGACAGGCCCTTCGGCAGATACGCAGTATTTT. Its translation is CASMRTGPSADTQYF. Variable domain in full (rest from reference TRBV5-1 and TRBJ2-3): KAGVTQTPRYLIKTRGQQVTLSCSPISGHRSVSWYQQTPGQGLQFLFEYFSETQRNKGNFPGRFSGRQFSNSRSEMNVSTLELGDSALYLCASMRTGPSADTQYFGPGTRLTVL.

The rearrangement uses TRBV5-1 and TRBJ2-1, with 16 positions matching TRBD2. Per germline, CDR1 SGHRS and CDR2 YFSETQ. V was pared by 4 bases and J by 3 bases, with 4 bases of the junction left unmatched. CDR3 length: 17 amino acids. The CDR3 coding sequence is TGCGCCAGCAGCGCCGGGACTAGCGGGAGGGTCTACAATGAGCAGTTCTTC. It is translated as CASSAGTSGRVYNEQFF.

This rearrangement joins TRBV5-6 to TRBJ2-7; 14 positions match TRBD2. Losses at the gene ends were 6 bases for V and 3 bases for J; bases not matched to a gene: 8. CDR1 is SGHDT and CDR2 is YYEEEE in the germline V gene. The CDR3 is 16 residues long. The DNA of the CDR3 is TGTGCCAGCAACCAGGGGACTAGCGGGAGATACTACGAGCAGTACTTC. It is translated as CASNQGTSGRYYEQYF. Complete variable domain (other parts from reference TRBV5-6 and TRBJ2-7): DAGVTQSPTHLIKTRGQQVTLRCSPKSGHDTVSWYQQALGQGPQFIFQYYEEEERQRGNFPDRFSGHQFPNYSSELNVNALLLGDSALYLCASNQGTSGRYYEQYFGPGTRLTVT.

The chain has TRBV12-3 or TRBV12-4 and TRBJ2-1; 14 bases agree with TRBD2. V gave up 6 bases and J gave up 7 bases; unmatched junction bases: 8. The CDR3 runs 16 residues. CDR3 protein: CASSTSGTSGSNEQFF. For the CDR3, the DNA is TGTGCCAGCAGCACGTCGGGGACTAGCGGGAGTAATGAGCAGTTCTTC.